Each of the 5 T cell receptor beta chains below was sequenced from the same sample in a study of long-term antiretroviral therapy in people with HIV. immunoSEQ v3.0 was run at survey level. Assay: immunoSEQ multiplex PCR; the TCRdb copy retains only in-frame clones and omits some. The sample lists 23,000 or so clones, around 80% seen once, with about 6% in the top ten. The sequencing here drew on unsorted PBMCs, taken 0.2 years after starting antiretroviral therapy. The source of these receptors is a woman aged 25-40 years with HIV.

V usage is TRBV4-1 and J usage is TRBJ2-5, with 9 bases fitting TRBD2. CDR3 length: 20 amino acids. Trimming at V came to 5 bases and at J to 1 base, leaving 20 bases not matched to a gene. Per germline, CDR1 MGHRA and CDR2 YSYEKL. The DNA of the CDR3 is TGCGCCAGCAGCTCTCCAACCCCCCCTGCTAGCGGGGTATTCCAAGAGACCCAGTACTTC. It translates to CASSSPTPPASGVFQETQYF.

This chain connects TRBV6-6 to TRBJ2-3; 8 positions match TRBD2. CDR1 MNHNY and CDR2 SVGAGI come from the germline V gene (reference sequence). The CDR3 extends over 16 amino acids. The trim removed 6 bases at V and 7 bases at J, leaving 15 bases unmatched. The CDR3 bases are TGTGCCAGCAGCTCGGGAGGAGCGGGGGATTCTTATACGCAGTATTTT. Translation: CASSSGGAGDSYTQYF.

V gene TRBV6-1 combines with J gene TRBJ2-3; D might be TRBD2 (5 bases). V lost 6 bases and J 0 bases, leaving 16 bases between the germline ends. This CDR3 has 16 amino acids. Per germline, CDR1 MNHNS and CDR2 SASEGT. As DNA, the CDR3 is TGTGCCAGCAGGGAATGGACTGGACCTAGCACAGATACGCAGTATTTT. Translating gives CASREWTGPSTDTQYF.

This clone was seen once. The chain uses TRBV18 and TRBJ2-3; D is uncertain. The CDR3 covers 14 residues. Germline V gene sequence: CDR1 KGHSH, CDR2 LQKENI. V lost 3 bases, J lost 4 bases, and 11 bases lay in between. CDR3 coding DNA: TGTGCCAGCTCACCTTCCGTGGGCTCAGATACGCAGTATTTT. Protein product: CASSPSVGSDTQYF.

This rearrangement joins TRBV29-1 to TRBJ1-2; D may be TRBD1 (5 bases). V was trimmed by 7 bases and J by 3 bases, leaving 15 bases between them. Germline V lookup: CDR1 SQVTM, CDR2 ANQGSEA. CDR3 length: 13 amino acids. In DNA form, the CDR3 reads TGCAGCGCCGCGGGGGGTCTGGACTATGGCTACACCTTC. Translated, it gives CSAAGGLDYGYTF.